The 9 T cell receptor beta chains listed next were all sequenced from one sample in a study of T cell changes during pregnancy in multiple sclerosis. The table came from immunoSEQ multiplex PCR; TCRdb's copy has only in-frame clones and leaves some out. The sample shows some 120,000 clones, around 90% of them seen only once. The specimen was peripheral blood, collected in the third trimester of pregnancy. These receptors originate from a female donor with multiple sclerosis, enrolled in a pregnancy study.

The CDR3 is CASSWGQNNEKLFF. For the CDR3, the DNA is TGCGCCAGCAGCTGGGGACAGAATAATGAAAAACTGTTTTTT. The chain is built from TRBV5-1 and TRBJ1-4, with 7 bases lining up with TRBD1. The CDR3 is 14 amino acids. Per germline, CDR1 SGHRS and CDR2 YFSETQ. Trimming removed 3 bases from V and 4 bases from J; junction bases left unmatched: 3.

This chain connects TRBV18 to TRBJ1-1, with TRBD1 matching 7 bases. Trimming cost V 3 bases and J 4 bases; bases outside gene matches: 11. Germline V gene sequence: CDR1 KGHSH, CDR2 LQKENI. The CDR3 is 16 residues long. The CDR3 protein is CASSPPGRGFGTEAFF. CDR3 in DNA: TGTGCCAGCTCACCTCCGGGCAGGGGGTTTGGCACTGAAGCTTTCTTT.

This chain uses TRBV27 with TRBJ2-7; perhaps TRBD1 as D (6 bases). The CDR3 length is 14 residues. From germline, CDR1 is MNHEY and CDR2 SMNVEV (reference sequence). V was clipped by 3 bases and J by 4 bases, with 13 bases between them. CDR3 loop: CASSFSRGIYEQYF. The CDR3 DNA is TGTGCCAGCAGTTTTTCCAGGGGTATTTACGAGCAGTACTTC.

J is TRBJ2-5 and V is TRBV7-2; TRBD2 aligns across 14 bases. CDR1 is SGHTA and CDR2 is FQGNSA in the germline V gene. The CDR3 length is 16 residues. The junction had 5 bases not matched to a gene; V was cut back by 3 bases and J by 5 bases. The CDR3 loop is CASSFGLAGGRETQYF. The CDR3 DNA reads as TGTGCCAGCAGCTTCGGACTAGCGGGGGGCCGGGAGACCCAGTACTTC.

CDR3: CAWETGSEKLFF. Written as DNA, the CDR3 is TGTGCCTGGGAGACAGGTAGCGAAAAACTGTTTTTT. This rearrangement joins TRBV30 to TRBJ1-4, with D perhaps matching TRBD1 (6 bases). There are 12 residues in the CDR3. The V gene lost 5 bases and the J gene lost 8 bases, with 12 bases spanning the gap. CDR1 is GTSNPN and CDR2 is SVGIG in the germline V gene (reference sequence).

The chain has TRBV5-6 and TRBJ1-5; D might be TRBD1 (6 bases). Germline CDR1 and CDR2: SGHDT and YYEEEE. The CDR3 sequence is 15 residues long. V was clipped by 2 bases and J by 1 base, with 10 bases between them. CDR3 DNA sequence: TGTGCCAGCAGCTTTGGGGGCATAAGCAATCAGCCCCAGCATTTT. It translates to CASSFGGISNQPQHF.

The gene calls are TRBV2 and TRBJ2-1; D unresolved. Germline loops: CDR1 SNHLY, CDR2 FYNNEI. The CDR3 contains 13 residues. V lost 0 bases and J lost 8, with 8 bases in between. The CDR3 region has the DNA TGTGCCAGCAGTGAAGCGCTGGGCGATGAGCAGTTCTTC. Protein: CASSEALGDEQFF.

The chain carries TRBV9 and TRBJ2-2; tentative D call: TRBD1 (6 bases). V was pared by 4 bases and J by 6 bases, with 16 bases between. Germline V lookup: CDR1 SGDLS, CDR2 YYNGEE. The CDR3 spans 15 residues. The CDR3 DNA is TGTGCCAGCAGCCTAACCGAGGGGGTCCCCGGGGAGCTGTTTTTT. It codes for CASSLTEGVPGELFF.

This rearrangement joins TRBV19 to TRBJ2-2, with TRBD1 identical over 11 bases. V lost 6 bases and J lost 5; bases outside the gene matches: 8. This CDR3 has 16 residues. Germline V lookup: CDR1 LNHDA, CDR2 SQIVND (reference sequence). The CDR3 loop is CASSPTGQGVTGELFF. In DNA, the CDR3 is TGTGCCAGTAGCCCTACGGGACAGGGGGTAACCGGGGAGCTGTTTTTT.